The next 27 T cell receptor beta chains were all read from a single sample in a study of technical replicates of blood from a handful of donors. Clones were read by immunoSEQ multiplex PCR, and TCRdb kept only the in-frame ones, dropping some. The data hold almost 65,000 clones, with approximately 86% observed a single time. The specimen sequenced was PBMCs. The receptors were gathered from a human donor in good health. Some clones in this sample may be carry-over from other donors' samples.

This rearrangement joins TRBV4-2 to TRBJ1-6, with TRBD1 matching over 8 bases. There are 15 residues in the CDR3. Per the germline V gene, CDR1 is LGHNA and CDR2 is YNFKEQ. Trimming took 4 bases from V and 9 from J; bases not matched to a gene: 8. CDR3 nucleotides: TGTGCCAGCAGCCCCTGGACAGGGAGTGGTTCACCCCTCCACTTT. Its translation: CASSPWTGSGSPLHF.

CDR3 DNA sequence: TGTGCCAGCAGAAACGGGGACAGGGGGCGGGATGGCTACACCTTC. Its protein product is CASRNGDRGRDGYTF. The rearrangement uses TRBV2 and TRBJ1-2; 12 nucleotides align to TRBD1. The germline CDR1 and CDR2 sequences are SNHLY and FYNNEI. CDR3 length: 15 residues. V lost 6 bases, J lost 6 bases, and 8 bases stayed unmatched. Filled out from reference TRBV2 and TRBJ1-2, the complete variable domain reads EPEVTQTPSHQVTQMGQEVILRCVPISNHLYFYWYRQILGQKVEFLVSFYNNEISEKSEIFDDQFSVERPDGSNFTLKIRSTKLEDSAMYFCASRNGDRGRDGYTFGSGTRLTVV.

This rearrangement joins TRBV30 to TRBJ2-5; TRBD1 aligns across 8 bases. The DNA end lines up better with TRBJ2-7; the J call may be wrong. This CDR3 contains 15 residues. Per the germline V gene, CDR1 is GTSNPN and CDR2 is SVGIG (reference sequence). This CDR3 is CAWSVWDRRLREQYF. The CDR3, as DNA: TGTGCCTGGAGTGTATGGGACAGGAGGCTTCGCGAGCAGTACTTC.

This chain uses TRBV9 with TRBJ1-2; 8 bases are a match to TRBD1. The germline gives CDR1 SGDLS, CDR2 YYNGEE. V gave up 4 bases and J gave up 1 base; unmatched junction bases: 6. There are 15 residues in the CDR3. CDR3 bases: TGTGCCAGCAGCCTAGTAGGACAGGGTAACTATGGCTACACCTTC. It codes for CASSLVGQGNYGYTF.

This chain connects TRBV9 to TRBJ2-5; TRBD1 matches at 8 bases. The CDR3 totals 15 residues. The germline V gene encodes CDR1 SGDLS and CDR2 YYNGEE. Germline trimming cut 4 bases from V and 5 bases from J; bases unmatched to any gene: 10. CDR3 coding DNA: TGTGCCAGCAGCCGTCCAGGGGGCACCGATGAGACCCAGTACTTC. This translates into CASSRPGGTDETQYF. Drawing the rest from reference TRBV9 and TRBJ2-5, the complete variable domain is DSGVTQTPKHLITATGQRVTLRCSPRSGDLSVYWYQQSLDQGLQFLIQYYNGEERAKGNILERFSAQQFPDLHSELNLSSLELGDSALYFCASSRPGGTDETQYFGPGTRLLVL.

Ten or more counts support this clone. The CDR3 loop reads CASSQETDSFYNEQFF. CDR3 bases: TGCGCCAGCAGCCAAGAAACGGACTCCTTCTACAATGAGCAGTTCTTC. V is TRBV4-3 and J is TRBJ2-1; D is possibly TRBD2 (5 bases). The germline CDR1 and CDR2 sequences are LGHNA and YSLEER. The CDR3 consists of 16 residues. The germline V and J ends were trimmed by 0 bases and 3 bases, with 12 bases remaining between them.

The count of this clone is one. This chain joins TRBV7-9 and TRBJ2-7; 9 bases align to TRBD1. With 5 bases clipped from V and 5 bases from J, the junction kept 10 bases outside the gene matches. CDR1 and CDR2 from the germline V gene are SEHNR and FQNEAQ (reference sequence). This CDR3 comprises 15 residues. CDR3 loop: CASSAQGQGVHEQYF. CDR3 nucleotides: TGTGCCAGCAGCGCCCAGGGACAGGGCGTCCACGAGCAGTACTTC.

This rearrangement joins TRBV4-3 to TRBJ2-1; D might be TRBD2 (5 bases). The CDR3 loop spans 15 amino acids. V shed 0 bases and J shed 5 bases, with 11 bases lying between them. The germline gives CDR1 LGHNA, CDR2 YSLEER. The CDR3 coding sequence is TGCGCCAGCAGCCAAGACGGCGGGTGGAACAATGAGCAGTTCTTC. The encoded protein is CASSQDGGWNNEQFF.

The CDR3 region is CASSDRGDLQGWTF. Here the CDR3 DNA reads TGTGCCAGCAGCGACAGGGGCGACCTCCAGGGGTGGACCTTC. V gene TRBV25-1 combines with J gene TRBJ1-2; TRBD1 agrees at 8 bases. CDR1 and CDR2 (germline): MGHDK, SYGVNS. This CDR3 comprises 14 residues. Trimming took 6 bases from V and 14 from J; bases not matched to a gene: 17.

This clone came up once. The chain's CDR3 is CSVVGYNTEAFF. DNA of the CDR3: TGCAGCGTTGTGGGCTACAACACTGAAGCTTTCTTT. The V gene is TRBV29-1, the J gene TRBJ1-1; D ambiguous. Germline V gene sequence: CDR1 SQVTM, CDR2 ANQGSEA. The CDR3 has 12 amino acids. The V and J ends lost 4 bases and 2 bases respectively, with 8 bases between them.

The chain recombines TRBV7-2 with TRBJ1-2; D call uncertain. The length of the CDR3 is 13 residues. V lost 6 bases, J lost 0 bases, and 8 bases lay in between. The germline gives CDR1 SGHTA, CDR2 FQGNSA. The CDR3 loop is CASSQQPNYGYTF. The DNA for the CDR3 is TGTGCCAGCAGTCAACAGCCTAACTATGGCTACACCTTC. The full variable domain, in which reference TRBV7-2 and TRBJ1-2 provide the parts outside the CDR3, is GAGVSQSPSNKVTEKGKDVELRCDPISGHTALYWYRQSLGQGLEFLIYFQGNSAPDKSGLPSDRFSAERTGGSVSTLTIQRTQQEDSAVYLCASSQQPNYGYTFGSGTRLTVV.

This chain joins TRBV27 and TRBJ2-1; 10 nucleotides line up with TRBD2. The germline V gene encodes CDR1 MNHEY and CDR2 SMNVEV (reference sequence). This CDR3 has 15 amino acids. With 5 bases clipped from V and 7 bases from J, the junction kept 8 bases outside the gene matches. The CDR3, as DNA: TGTGCCAGCAGTCCCTTCGGACTAGCGGCTAATGAGCAGTTCTTC. This gives the protein CASSPFGLAANEQFF.

This clone occurred a few times. The genes are TRBV4-1 and TRBJ1-1; TRBD1 is a possible D gene (6 bases). This CDR3 spans 16 amino acids. Trimming left V 1 base short and J 7 bases short, with 19 bases between. Germline V gene data show CDR1 as MGHRA and CDR2 as YSYEKL. The CDR3 DNA follows: TGCGCCAGCAGCCAAGGGGATAGGGGCAGGGGTCGTGAAGCTTTCTTT. It encodes CASSQGDRGRGREAFF.

J is TRBJ1-2 and V is TRBV28; 11 nucleotides agree with TRBD1. The CDR3 sequence is 15 residues long. Germline lookup yields CDR1 MDHEN and CDR2 SYDVKM. The J segment lost 6 bases and the V segment lost 4 bases, leaving 7 bases of the junction unmatched. The CDR3 protein is CASSSVGQGADGYTF. CDR3 DNA: TGTGCCAGCAGTTCTGTAGGACAGGGGGCGGATGGCTACACCTTC.

A remark on this clone: The sample contains more than one DNA sequence encoding this CDR3. The chain carries TRBV19 and TRBJ2-5; possible D gene TRBD1, 6 bases. Germline V gene data show CDR1 as LNHDA and CDR2 as SQIVND (reference sequence). The CDR3 sequence is 12 residues long. Trimming stripped 9 bases from V and 4 bases from J, with 12 bases between. This CDR3 reads CASRQAGETQYF. The CDR3 region has the DNA TGTGCCAGCAGACAGGCGGGAGAGACCCAGTACTTC.

This chain links TRBV29-1 with TRBJ2-1, with 11 bases that match TRBD2. Germline CDR1 reads SQVTM; CDR2 reads ANQGSEA. Trimming took 7 bases from V and 4 from J; bases not matched to a gene: 12. CDR3 length: 16 amino acids. Here the CDR3 reads CSALLIAGGLYNEQFF. DNA for the CDR3: TGCAGCGCCCTCTTAATAGCGGGAGGGCTTTACAATGAGCAGTTCTTC.

The chain couples TRBV30 to TRBJ2-1; tentatively, D is TRBD2 (5 bases). The V gene's germline CDR1 is GTSNPN and CDR2 SVGIG (reference sequence). The V end was cut by 0 bases, the J end by 12 bases, with 9 bases between. This CDR3 has 11 residues. CDR3 protein: CAWSVREGQFF. The CDR3, as DNA: TGTGCCTGGAGTGTACGAGAGGGGCAGTTCTTC.

This chain connects TRBV6-5 to TRBJ2-7, with TRBD2 identical over 9 bases. CDR1 and CDR2 from the germline V gene are MNHEY and SVGAGI. CDR3 size: 15 residues. The V and J ends lost 6 bases and 0 bases, in that order; junction bases with no gene match: 6. CDR3 bases: TGTGCCAGCAGAGACCCGGGACTAGCCTCCTACGAGCAGTACTTC. It encodes CASRDPGLASYEQYF.

V usage is TRBV18 and J usage is TRBJ2-5; D unresolved. Germline CDR1 is KGHSH and CDR2 is LQKENI. The CDR3 has 15 amino acids. Trimming pared 6 bases from V and 1 base from J, leaving 15 bases between. CDR3 amino acids: CASSHGTAPQETQYF. DNA for the CDR3: TGTGCCAGCTCCCACGGCACAGCCCCCCAAGAGACCCAGTACTTC.

The chain combines TRBV12-5 with TRBJ1-3; D remains ambiguous. This CDR3 contains 14 residues. Germline V gene data show CDR1 as LGHNT and CDR2 as FRNRAP. Trimming shortened V by 6 bases and J by 0 bases, and 9 bases separated the two germline ends. CDR3 nucleotide sequence: TGTGCTAGTGGCCAGTCGGGCTCTGGAAACACCATATATTTT. Protein product: CASGQSGSGNTIYF.

The CDR3 region is CASSPPRGGERGQPQHF. The CDR3 nucleotides are TGTGCCAGCTCACCACCAAGGGGAGGGGAGAGGGGTCAGCCCCAGCATTTT. The rearrangement joins TRBV18 to TRBJ1-5; D is possibly TRBD1 (5 bases). Deletions cut 0 bases from V and 6 bases from J, with 18 bases between. The V gene's germline CDR1 is KGHSH and CDR2 LQKENI. The CDR3 runs to 17 residues.

The chain employs TRBV5-6 and TRBJ1-2; no clear D. Trimming took 7 bases from V and 7 from J, leaving 11 bases between them. CDR1 is SGHDT and CDR2 is YYEEEE in the germline V gene. The CDR3 has 11 amino acids. The CDR3 coding sequence is TGTGCCAGCGGACTTGGGTCTGGCTACACCTTC. Its translation is CASGLGSGYTF.

The chain uses TRBV4-3 and TRBJ2-3, with D possibly matching TRBD2 (6 bases). V was trimmed by 1 base and J by 6 bases, leaving 20 bases between them. The germline V gene has CDR1 LGHNA and CDR2 YSLEER. CDR3 length: 17 amino acids. The CDR3 loop is CASSQGEPRDSADTQYF. The CDR3 bases are TGCGCCAGCAGCCAAGGCGAGCCGCGGGATAGCGCGGATACGCAGTATTTT.

The rearrangement joins TRBV4-1 to TRBJ1-5; D gene unclear. Germline V gene lookup returns CDR1 MGHRA and CDR2 YSYEKL. This CDR3 has 15 residues. The V gene lost 1 base and the J gene lost 3 bases, with 10 bases spanning the gap. The CDR3 region has the DNA TGCGCCAGCAGCCAAGCAATCAGTTCCAATCAGCCCCAGCATTTT. The encoded protein is CASSQAISSNQPQHF.

The DNA for the CDR3 is TGTGCCAGCAGCCGACAAAAAGAGACCCAGTACTTC. Residues: CASSRQKETQYF. V usage is TRBV7-2 and J usage is TRBJ2-5; no reliable D call. CDR3 length: 12 amino acids. Germline CDR1 SGHTA, CDR2 FQGNSA. Trimming shortened V by 5 bases and J by 3 bases, and 7 bases separated the two germline ends.

The V call is TRBV30, the J call TRBJ2-1; no clear D. V was cut by 0 bases and J by 8 bases, with 11 bases left in between. The CDR3 is 13 residues long. Looked up from germline, CDR1 is GTSNPN and CDR2 is SVGIG (reference sequence). The CDR3 sequence is CAWSVQAIDEQFF. The CDR3 DNA reads as TGTGCCTGGAGTGTACAAGCGATTGATGAGCAGTTCTTC.

The chain has TRBV6-5 and TRBJ2-2, with TRBD2 matching 7 bases. The CDR3 has 14 amino acids. The trim removed 1 base at V and 7 bases at J, leaving 3 bases unmatched. In germline, CDR1 is MNHEY, CDR2 SVGAGI. The CDR3 spells CASSYWEGVGELFF. In nucleotides, the CDR3 is TGTGCCAGCAGTTACTGGGAGGGCGTCGGGGAGCTGTTTTTT.